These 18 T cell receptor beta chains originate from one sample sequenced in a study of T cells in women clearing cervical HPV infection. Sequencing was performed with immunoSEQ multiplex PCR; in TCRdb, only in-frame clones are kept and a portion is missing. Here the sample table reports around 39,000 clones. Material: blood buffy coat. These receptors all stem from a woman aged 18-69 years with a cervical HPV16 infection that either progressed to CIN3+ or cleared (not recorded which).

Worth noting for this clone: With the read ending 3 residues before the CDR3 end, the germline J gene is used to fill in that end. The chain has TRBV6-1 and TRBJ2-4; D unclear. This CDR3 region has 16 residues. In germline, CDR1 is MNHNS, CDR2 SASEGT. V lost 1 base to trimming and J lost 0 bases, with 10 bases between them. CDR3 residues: CASSEVQTLAKNIQYF. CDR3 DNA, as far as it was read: TGTGCCAGCAGTGAAGTACAGACCCTAGCCAAAAACATT.

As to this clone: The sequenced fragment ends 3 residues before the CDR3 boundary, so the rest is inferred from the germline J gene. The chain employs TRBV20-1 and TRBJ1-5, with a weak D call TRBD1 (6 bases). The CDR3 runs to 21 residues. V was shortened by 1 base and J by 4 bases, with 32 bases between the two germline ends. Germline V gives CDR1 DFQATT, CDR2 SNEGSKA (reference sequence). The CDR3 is CSARGVPWGQAFSVENQPQHF. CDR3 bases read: TGCAGTGCTAGAGGAGTCCCCTGGGGGCAGGCATTTTCAGTCGAGAATCAGCCC.

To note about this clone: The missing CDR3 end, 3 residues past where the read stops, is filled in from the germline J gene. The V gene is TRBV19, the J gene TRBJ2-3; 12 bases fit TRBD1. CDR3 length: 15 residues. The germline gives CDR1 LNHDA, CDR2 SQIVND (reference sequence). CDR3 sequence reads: CASSGTGGGGQPQYF. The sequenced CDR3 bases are TGTGCCAGTAGTGGGACAGGGGGCGGCGGTCAGCCG.

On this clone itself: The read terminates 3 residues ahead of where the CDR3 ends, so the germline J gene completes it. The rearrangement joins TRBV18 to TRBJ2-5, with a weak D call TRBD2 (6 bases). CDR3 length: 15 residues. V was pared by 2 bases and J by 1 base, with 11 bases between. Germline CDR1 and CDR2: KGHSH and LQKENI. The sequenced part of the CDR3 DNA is TGTGCCAGCTCACCAGTGGTCGGGGGCCAAGAGACC. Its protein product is CASSPVVGGQET. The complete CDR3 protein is CASSPVVGGQETQYF. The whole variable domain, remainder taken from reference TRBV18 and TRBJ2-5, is NAGVMQNPRHLVRRRGQEARLRCSPMKGHSHVYWYRQLPEEGLKFMVYLQKENIIDESGMPKERFSAEFPKEGPSILRIQQVVRGDSAAYFCASSPVVGGQETQYFGPGTRLLVL.

The DNA read from the CDR3 is TGTGCCAGCAGTTCAGACACCTCTATGAGC. It yields the protein CASSSDTSMS. The whole CDR3 sequence reads CASSSDTSMSYTF. V is TRBV2 and J is TRBJ1-2; D call uncertain. The read comes to an end 3 residues before the CDR3 does, leaving the germline J gene to fill in the end. Germline CDR1 reads SNHLY; CDR2 reads FYNNEI. This CDR3 region has 13 residues.

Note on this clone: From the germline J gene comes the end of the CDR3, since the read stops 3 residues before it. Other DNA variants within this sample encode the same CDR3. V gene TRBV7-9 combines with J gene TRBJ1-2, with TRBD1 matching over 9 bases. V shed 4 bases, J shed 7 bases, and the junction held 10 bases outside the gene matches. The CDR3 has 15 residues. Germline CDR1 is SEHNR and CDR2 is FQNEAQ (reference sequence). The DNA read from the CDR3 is TGTGCCAGCAGCTCCCTAGACAGGGGGTTTACTGGC. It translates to CASSSLDRGFTG. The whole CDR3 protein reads CASSSLDRGFTGYTF. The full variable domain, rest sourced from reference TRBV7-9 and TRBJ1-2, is DTGVSQNPRHKITKRGQNVTFRCDPISEHNRLYWYRQTLGQGPEFLTYFQNEAQLEKSRLLSDRFSAERPKGSFSTLEIQRTEQGDSAMYLCASSSLDRGFTGYTFGSGTRLTVV.

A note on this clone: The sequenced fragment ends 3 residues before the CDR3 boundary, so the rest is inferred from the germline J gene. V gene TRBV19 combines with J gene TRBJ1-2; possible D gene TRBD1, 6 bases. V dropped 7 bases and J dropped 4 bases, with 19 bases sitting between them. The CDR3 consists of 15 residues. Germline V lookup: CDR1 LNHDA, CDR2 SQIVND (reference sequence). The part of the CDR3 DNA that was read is TGTGCCAGTACTTATGGGGAGGGGGACGGCTATGGC. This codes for CASTYGEGDGYG. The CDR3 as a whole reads CASTYGEGDGYGYTF.

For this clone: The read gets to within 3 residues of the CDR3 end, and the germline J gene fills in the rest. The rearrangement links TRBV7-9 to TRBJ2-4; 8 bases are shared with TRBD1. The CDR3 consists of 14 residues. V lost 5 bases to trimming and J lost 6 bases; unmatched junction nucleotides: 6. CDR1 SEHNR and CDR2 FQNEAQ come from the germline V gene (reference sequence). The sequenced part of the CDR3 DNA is TGTGCCAGCAGCGACACGACAGGGGTAAACATT. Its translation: CASSDTTGVNI. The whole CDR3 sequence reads CASSDTTGVNIQYF.

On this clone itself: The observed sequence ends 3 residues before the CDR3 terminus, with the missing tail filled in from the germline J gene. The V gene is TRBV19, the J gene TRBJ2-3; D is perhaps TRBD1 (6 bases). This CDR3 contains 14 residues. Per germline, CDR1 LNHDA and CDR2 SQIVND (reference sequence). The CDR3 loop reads CASSPSPGDQTQYF. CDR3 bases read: TGTGCCAGTAGTCCCTCCCCAGGGGATCAGACG.

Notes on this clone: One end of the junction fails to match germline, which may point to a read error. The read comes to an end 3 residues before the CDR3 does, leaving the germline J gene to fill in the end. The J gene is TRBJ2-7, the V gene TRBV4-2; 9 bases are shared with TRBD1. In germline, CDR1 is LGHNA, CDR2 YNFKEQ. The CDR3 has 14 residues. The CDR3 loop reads CASSRGTGKREQYF. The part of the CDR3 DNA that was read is TGCGCCAGCAGCCGCGGGACAGGGAAACGCGAG.

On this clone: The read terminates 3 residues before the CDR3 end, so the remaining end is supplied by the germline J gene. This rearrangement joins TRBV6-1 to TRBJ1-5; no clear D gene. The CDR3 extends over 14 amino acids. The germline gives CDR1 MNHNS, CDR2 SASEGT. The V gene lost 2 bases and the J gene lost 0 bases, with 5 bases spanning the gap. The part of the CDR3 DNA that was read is TGTGCCAGCAGTGAACGGGTTAGCAATCAGCCC. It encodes CASSERVSNQP. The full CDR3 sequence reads CASSERVSNQPQHF.

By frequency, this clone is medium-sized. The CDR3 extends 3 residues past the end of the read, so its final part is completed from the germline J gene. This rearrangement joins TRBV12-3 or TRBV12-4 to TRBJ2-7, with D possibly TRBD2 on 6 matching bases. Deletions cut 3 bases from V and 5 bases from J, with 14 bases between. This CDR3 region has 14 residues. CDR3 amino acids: CASSLSGVRNEQYF. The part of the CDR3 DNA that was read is TGTGCCAGCAGTTTGTCGGGGGTAAGAAACGAG.

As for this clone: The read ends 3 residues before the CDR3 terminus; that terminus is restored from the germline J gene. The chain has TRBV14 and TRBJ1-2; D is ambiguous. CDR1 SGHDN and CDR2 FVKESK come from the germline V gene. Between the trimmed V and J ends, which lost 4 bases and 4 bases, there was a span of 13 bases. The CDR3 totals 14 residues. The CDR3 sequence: CASSPRRVPYGYTF. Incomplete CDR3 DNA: TGTGCCAGCAGCCCCCGGAGGGTCCCCTATGGC.

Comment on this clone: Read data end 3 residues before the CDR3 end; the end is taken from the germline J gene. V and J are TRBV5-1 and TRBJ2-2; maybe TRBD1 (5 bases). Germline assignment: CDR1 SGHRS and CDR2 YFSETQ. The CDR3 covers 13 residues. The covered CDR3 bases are TGCGCCAGCAGCATAGACAGATTTACACCG. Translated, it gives CASSIDRFTP. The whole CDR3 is CASSIDRFTPLFF.

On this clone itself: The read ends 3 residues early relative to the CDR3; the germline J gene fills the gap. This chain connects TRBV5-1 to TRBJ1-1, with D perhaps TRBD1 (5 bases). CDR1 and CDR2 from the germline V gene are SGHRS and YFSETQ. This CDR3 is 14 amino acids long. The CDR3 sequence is CASSQQGGGLEAFF. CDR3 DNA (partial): TGCGCCAGCAGTCAGCAGGGCGGGGGTCTCGAA.

The part of the CDR3 DNA that was read is TGCGCCAGCAGCTTGGAGGGCCACTCGGGC. Its translation: CASSLEGHSG. The whole CDR3 protein reads CASSLEGHSGYTF. The J gene is TRBJ1-2, the V gene TRBV5-1, with D unclear. Read sequence stops 3 residues before the CDR3 end, and the germline J gene provides the missing end. The CDR3 runs 13 residues. Germline assignment: CDR1 SGHRS and CDR2 YFSETQ.

The CDR3 protein is CASSKPGQGNEQYF. The DNA read from the CDR3 is TGTGCCAGCAGCAAGCCGGGACAGGGGAACGAG. The V call is TRBV7-2, the J call TRBJ2-7, with 10 bases matching TRBD1. The read stops 3 residues short of the end of the CDR3; the missing end is completed from the germline J gene. Looked up from germline, CDR1 is SGHTA and CDR2 is FQGNSA. The CDR3 runs 14 residues. V lost 5 bases, J lost 5 bases, and 6 bases stayed unmatched.

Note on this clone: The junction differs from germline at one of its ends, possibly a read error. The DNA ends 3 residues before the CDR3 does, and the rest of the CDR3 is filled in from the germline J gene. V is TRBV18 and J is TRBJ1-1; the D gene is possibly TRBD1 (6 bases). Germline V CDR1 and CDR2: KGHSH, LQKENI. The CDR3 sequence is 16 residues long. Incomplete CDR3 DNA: TGTGCCAGCTCACCGTTAGAGGGACACTGGAACGCTGAA. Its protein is CASSPLEGHWNAE. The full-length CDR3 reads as CASSPLEGHWNAEAFF.